This TCR beta chain was captured in a study of technical replicates of blood from a few donors. The method was immunoSEQ multiplex PCR; TCRdb's version includes in-frame clones alone and lacks a portion of them. The table records about 100,000 clones, approximately 96% of them present only once. V lost 0 bases and J lost 4; bases outside the gene matches: 8. Looked up from germline, CDR1 is SGDLS and CDR2 is YYNGEE. CDR3 length: 16 amino acids. V and J are TRBV9 and TRBJ2-5; 8 positions agree with TRBD2. This receptor was identified in a human donor in good health. The source material was T cells isolated from PBMCs. The CDR3 DNA sequence: TGTGCCAGCAGCGTAGAAGCGGGAGATTTATCAGAGACCCAGTACTTC. Amino acid sequence: CASSVEAGDLSETQYF.